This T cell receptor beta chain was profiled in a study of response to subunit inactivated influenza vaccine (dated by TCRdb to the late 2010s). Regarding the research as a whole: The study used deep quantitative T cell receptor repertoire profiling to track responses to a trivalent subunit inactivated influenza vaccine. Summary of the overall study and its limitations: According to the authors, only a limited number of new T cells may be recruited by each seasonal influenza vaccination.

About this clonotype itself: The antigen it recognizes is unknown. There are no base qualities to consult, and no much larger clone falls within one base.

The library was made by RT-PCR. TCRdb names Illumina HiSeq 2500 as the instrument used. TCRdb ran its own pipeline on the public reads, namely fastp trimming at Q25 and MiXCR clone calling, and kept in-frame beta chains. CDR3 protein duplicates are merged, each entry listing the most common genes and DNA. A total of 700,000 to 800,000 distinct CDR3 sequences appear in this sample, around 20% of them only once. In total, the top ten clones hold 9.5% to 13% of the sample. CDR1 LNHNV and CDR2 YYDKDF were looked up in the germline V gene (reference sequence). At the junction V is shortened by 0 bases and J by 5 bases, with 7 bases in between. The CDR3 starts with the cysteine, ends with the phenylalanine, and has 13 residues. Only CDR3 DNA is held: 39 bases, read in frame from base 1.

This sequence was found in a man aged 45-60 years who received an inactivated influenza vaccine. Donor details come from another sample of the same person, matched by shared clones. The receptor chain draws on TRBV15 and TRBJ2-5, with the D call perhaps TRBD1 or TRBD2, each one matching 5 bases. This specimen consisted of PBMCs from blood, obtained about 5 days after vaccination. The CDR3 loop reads CATSRDWGETQYF. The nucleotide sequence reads TGTGCCACCAGCAGAGATTGGGGGGAGACCCAGTACTTC.